This T cell receptor beta chain derives from a study of blood T cell repertoires in COVID-19. Study processing details: Amplification with reference gene primers provided the estimates of nucleated cell counts. Clones were sequenced by immunoSEQ multiplex PCR, and TCRdb holds only the in-frame ones, with some missing. For V, J and clone size, that table is used; D and trimming come from the DNA. The data contain about 65,000 clones, approximately 93% of them singletons. V gave up 2 bases and J gave up 3 bases, with 20 bases separating them. Germline CDR1 reads LGHNA; CDR2 reads YSLEER. The CDR3 totals 18 residues.

The source of this sequence is a man in his sixties or seventies with active COVID-19. Sample: peripheral blood. V is TRBV4-3 and J is TRBJ1-5; weak D call: TRBD1 (6 bases). CDR3 sequence (DNA): TGCGCCAGCAGCCAACATTCCGGGGACACGGTCATCAATCAGCCCCAGCATTTT. Residues: CASSQHSGDTVINQPQHF.